A single sample is the source of the 9 T cell receptor beta chains below, sequenced in a study of CD8+ T cells in alopecia areata (dated by TCRdb to between 2018 and 2020). To prepare the library, the immunoSEQ multiplex PCR assay was applied. RNA was extracted from all samples and reverse transcribed into cDNA, which served as template for TCR sequencing. TCRdb's version of the immuneACCESS table is confined to in-frame rearrangements and falls short of the full clone set. An unresolved V gene accounts for under half of the shortfall where checked; the remainder is of unknown origin. For this sample the table gives 100,000 to 140,000 clones, of which roughly 84% were detected only once. Over 20% of the sample comes from the top ten. The label giving this sample's time point can be read as: roughly 24 weeks on oral tofacitinib. The treatment or condition tag for this specimen amounts to: oral pan-JAK inhibitor, 5-10 mg twice daily.

The starting material was CD8+ T cells sorted from blood, obtained at week 24, from a patient treated with tofacitinib. Receptors originate from a human donor with alopecia areata.

The chain carries TRBV13 and TRBJ2-1; D gene uncertain. Germline-derived CDR1 and CDR2 are PRHDT and FYEKMQ (reference sequence). The CDR3 spans 14 residues. Trimming shortened V by 3 bases and J by 8 bases, and 14 bases separated the two germline ends. The CDR3 loop is CASSFYGSDDEQFF. In DNA, the CDR3 is TGTGCCAGCAGCTTTTATGGCAGCGATGATGAGCAGTTCTTC.

The chain combines TRBV11-2 with TRBJ2-1; no firm D call. Germline values: CDR1 SGHAT, CDR2 FQNNGV. The V end was cut by 4 bases, the J end by 4 bases, with 14 bases between. The CDR3 loop spans 15 amino acids. Written as DNA, the CDR3 is TGTGCCAGCAGCTCCCTTTACGAAATTTACAATGAGCAGTTCTTC. It codes for CASSSLYEIYNEQFF.

This clone showed up just a few times. This chain joins TRBV10-3 and TRBJ2-7; no firm D call. The CDR3 runs 13 residues. Germline CDR1 reads ENHRY; CDR2 reads SYGVKD. V was pared by 6 bases and J by 6 bases, with 15 bases between. The CDR3 sequence is CAIRETNPPEQYF. Written as DNA, the CDR3 is TGTGCCATCAGAGAAACCAACCCTCCCGAGCAGTACTTC.

The J gene is TRBJ2-1, the V gene TRBV4-2, with D perhaps TRBD2 (5 bases). Trimming took off 0 bases at V and 7 bases at J, with 13 bases between the two ends. The CDR3 length is 15 residues. CDR1 LGHNA and CDR2 YNFKEQ come from the germline V gene. DNA for the CDR3: TGTGCCAGCAGCCAAGAGAGGGCCCTTGAGAATGAGCAGTTCTTC. The encoded protein is CASSQERALENEQFF.

The chain uses TRBV5-1 and TRBJ2-7; no clear D gene. Trimming pared 0 bases from V and 2 bases from J, leaving 15 bases between. Germline CDR1 and CDR2: SGHRS and YFSETQ. The CDR3 runs 16 residues. The CDR3 nucleotides read TGCGCCAGCAGCTTGGCCTTTTCCAGAACCGCCTACGAGCAGTACTTC. It is translated as CASSLAFSRTAYEQYF.

This chain joins TRBV7-9 and TRBJ2-7; the match to TRBD1 covers 7 bases. The CDR3 length is 15 residues. The trim removed 5 bases at V and 2 bases at J, leaving 9 bases unmatched. Germline-derived CDR1 and CDR2 are SEHNR and FQNEAQ (reference sequence). Here the CDR3 DNA reads TGTGCCAGCAGCCGGACCGGGACAGACACCTACGAGCAGTACTTC. As protein: CASSRTGTDTYEQYF. Supplemented by reference TRBV7-9 and TRBJ2-7, the full variable domain reads DTGVSQNPRHKITKRGQNVTFRCDPISEHNRLYWYRQTLGQGPEFLTYFQNEAQLEKSRLLSDRFSAERPKGSFSTLEIQRTEQGDSAMYLCASSRTGTDTYEQYFGPGTRLTVT.

The chain is built from TRBV15 and TRBJ2-7, with 8 bases fitting TRBD1. This CDR3 has 15 amino acids. J gave up 5 bases and V 2 bases, and 8 bases lay outside the gene matches. The germline V gene encodes CDR1 LNHNV and CDR2 YYDKDF (reference sequence). Here the CDR3 reads CATSRTGTGPDEQYF. CDR3 sequence (DNA): TGTGCCACCAGCAGAACCGGGACAGGTCCCGACGAGCAGTACTTC.

V is TRBV5-1 and J is TRBJ2-7, with D possibly TRBD1 on 6 matching bases. The CDR3 length is 14 residues. Per the germline V gene, CDR1 is SGHRS and CDR2 is YFSETQ. V lost 0 bases and J 3 bases, leaving 10 bases between the germline ends. CDR3 DNA: TGCGCCAGCAGCTTGGGGACAGCCATCTACGAGCAGTACTTC. It is translated as CASSLGTAIYEQYF.

This CDR3 is CSATGGQNYGYTF. In DNA form, the CDR3 reads TGCAGCGCTACGGGGGGTCAGAACTATGGCTACACCTTC. The V gene is TRBV29-1, the J gene TRBJ1-2, with a possible D match to TRBD1 (5 bases). This CDR3 comprises 13 residues. V was shortened by 7 bases and J by 2 bases, with 14 bases between the two germline ends. Germline V gene sequence: CDR1 SQVTM, CDR2 ANQGSEA.